These 14 T cell receptor beta chains originate from one sample sequenced in a study of OX40 agonist ivuxolimab in advanced cancers. Assay: immunoSEQ multiplex PCR; the TCRdb copy retains only in-frame clones and omits some. The sample yields 55,000 to 90,000 clones, roughly 90% seen once. The specimen was CD4+ or CD8+ T cells sorted from blood, collected in a trial of the OX40 agonist ivuxolimab. The receptors come from an adult with an advanced solid tumor such as melanoma, head and neck, liver or kidney cancer.

V gene TRBV7-3 combines with J gene TRBJ2-2; D unresolved. From germline, CDR1 is SGHTA and CDR2 FQGTGA. The CDR3 is made up of 15 amino acids. Trimming removed 2 bases at V and 0 bases at J, with 7 bases between. CDR3 residues: CASSLQQSNTGELFF. The CDR3 DNA reads TGTGCCAGCAGCTTACAACAGTCGAACACCGGGGAGCTGTTTTTT.

This rearrangement joins TRBV4-3 to TRBJ1-6, with TRBD1 identical over 8 bases. The CDR3 is 15 residues long. Germline values: CDR1 LGHNA, CDR2 YSLEER. V lost 0 bases and J lost 8; bases outside the gene matches: 3. The chain's CDR3 is CASSQDLTGDSPLHF. For the CDR3, the DNA is TGCGCCAGCAGCCAAGATCTGACAGGGGATTCACCCCTCCACTTT.

The chain employs TRBV6-1 and TRBJ1-2; tentative D call: TRBD1 (5 bases). CDR3 length: 13 residues. V was pared by 7 bases and J by 5 bases, with 14 bases between. Germline V gene sequence: CDR1 MNHNS, CDR2 SASEGT. CDR3 residues: CASTRGGLYGYTF. The DNA for the CDR3 is TGTGCCAGCACCCGGGGGGGGTTGTATGGCTACACCTTC.

The gene calls are TRBV28 and TRBJ1-4; D possibly corresponds to TRBD1 (6 bases). V lost 4 bases and J lost 6, with 27 bases in between. This CDR3 is built from 19 residues. The germline V gene has CDR1 MDHEN and CDR2 SYDVKM. CDR3 in amino acids: CASSSPLIGSRGRDEKLFF. The CDR3, as DNA: TGTGCCAGCAGTTCCCCCCTAATAGGGAGCCGGGGGCGCGATGAAAAACTGTTTTTT.

CDR3: CASSEGGGNQPQHF. The CDR3 nucleotides read TGTGCCAGCAGTGAAGGGGGTGGCAATCAGCCCCAGCATTTT. The chain combines TRBV6-1 with TRBJ1-5; D is undetermined. The V end was cut by 1 base, the J end by 2 bases, with 6 bases between. Germline lookup yields CDR1 MNHNS and CDR2 SASEGT. The CDR3 is 14 amino acids.

J is TRBJ2-3 and V is TRBV15; D not certain. Trimming pared 4 bases from V and 2 bases from J, leaving 13 bases between. The germline V gene has CDR1 LNHNV and CDR2 YYDKDF (reference sequence). This CDR3 has 15 amino acids. The CDR3 coding sequence is TGTGCCACCAGCACATCACCCCGTTACACAGATACGCAGTATTTT. As protein: CATSTSPRYTDTQYF.

The chain joins TRBV19 to TRBJ2-1; TRBD1 matches at 10 bases. J gave up 7 bases and V 4 bases, and 13 bases lay outside the gene matches. The CDR3 consists of 17 residues. From germline, CDR1 is LNHDA and CDR2 SQIVND (reference sequence). Here the CDR3 reads CASSTLPGTGDRNEQFF. CDR3 DNA: TGTGCCAGTAGTACACTACCTGGGACAGGGGACCGAAATGAGCAGTTCTTC.

This clone occurred once. The CDR3 protein is CASSERQGGEETQYF. In DNA, the CDR3 is TGTGCCAGCAGTGAGCGACAGGGTGGAGAAGAGACCCAGTACTTC. The rearrangement links TRBV2 to TRBJ2-5; the match to TRBD1 covers 7 bases. CDR1 and CDR2 from the germline V gene are SNHLY and FYNNEI. V dropped 3 bases and J dropped 3; count of bases not matched to a gene: 7. The CDR3 contains 15 residues.

The DNA of the CDR3 is TGCGCCAGCAGCCCTTCGGGCGGGGGACTCACCGGGGAGCTGTTTTTT. It specifies CASSPSGGGLTGELFF. V and J are TRBV4-1 and TRBJ2-2, with 7 nucleotides matching TRBD2. The junction had 9 bases not matched to a gene; V was cut back by 4 bases and J by 4 bases. The CDR3 sequence is 16 residues long. The germline V gene has CDR1 MGHRA and CDR2 YSYEKL.

This chain connects TRBV6-5 to TRBJ2-3; 12 bases match TRBD1. V lost 9 bases and J lost 4; bases outside the gene matches: 8. The CDR3 consists of 15 residues. Germline loops: CDR1 MNHEY, CDR2 SVGAGI. CDR3 amino acids: CASRDRGRPADTQYF. The CDR3 DNA sequence: TGTGCCAGTAGGGACAGGGGGCGCCCCGCAGATACGCAGTATTTT.

The chain employs TRBV4-1 and TRBJ2-5; 12 bases are shared with TRBD2. Germline CDR1 MGHRA, CDR2 YSYEKL. The CDR3 has 16 residues. V lost 6 bases and J lost 1; bases outside the gene matches: 6. CDR3 DNA sequence: TGCGCCAGCAGGCCTCGGACTAGCGGGGTCCAAGAGACCCAGTACTTC. It encodes CASRPRTSGVQETQYF.

The chain has TRBV2 and TRBJ2-3; 7 bases fit TRBD1. CDR1 and CDR2 from the germline V gene are SNHLY and FYNNEI. V shed 6 bases, J shed 5 bases, and the junction held 5 bases outside the gene matches. The CDR3 is 13 amino acids. CDR3 sequence: CASRGTVGDTQYF. CDR3 nucleotide sequence: TGTGCCAGCAGGGGGACAGTAGGAGATACGCAGTATTTT.

This chain links TRBV7-3 with TRBJ2-3, with a tentative D call TRBD1 (6 bases). V lost 4 bases and J lost 4, with 9 bases in between. The CDR3 spans 13 residues. Germline V gives CDR1 SGHTA, CDR2 FQGTGA. The CDR3 DNA is TGTGCCAGCAGCTCGGACAGCCCAGATACGCAGTATTTT. Translated, it gives CASSSDSPDTQYF.

This chain uses TRBV29-1 with TRBJ2-3; 9 bases map to TRBD2. V shed 5 bases and J 3 bases; nucleotides not matched to a gene: 6. The germline CDR1 and CDR2 sequences are SQVTM and ANQGSEA. The CDR3 runs to 14 residues. In DNA, the CDR3 is TGCAGCGTTTCGGCTAGCGGGGTTACAGATACGCAGTATTTT. This translates into CSVSASGVTDTQYF.